This T cell receptor beta chain derives from a study of T cell repertoires in cytomegalovirus infection. Study information: CMV infection plus the matching HLA type was flagged by public TCR beta signatures.

Study-wide findings and caveats: Summed frequency of shared TCR beta families picked out CMV carriers who also had the relevant HLA. Dominating the ex vivo response were HLA-C-restricted CMV-specific TCR beta clonotypes.

Germline lookup yields CDR1 DFQATT and CDR2 SNEGSKA (reference sequence). The CDR3 length is 14 residues. Trimming at V came to 6 bases and at J to 2 bases, leaving 7 bases not matched to a gene. One entry per CDR3 protein, called by TCRdb with MiXCR from the reads. Of about 530,000 distinct CDR3 sequences listed, approximately 26% were seen once; the top ten hold about 12%. Concerning this clonotype: The antigen is undetermined.

This clonotype was sampled from a human donor in good health (CMV status not recorded). Some clones in this sample may be carry-over from other donors' samples. This sequence joins TRBV20-1 and TRBJ2-7; the match to TRBD2 covers 10 bases. The sample consisted of PBMCs. The DNA of the CDR3 is TGCAGTGCGCCCCTAGCGGGAGCCGCCTACGAGCAGTACTTC. Its translation is CSAPLAGAAYEQYF.